This TCR beta chain derives from a study of regulatory T cells in long-lasting Graves disease (TCRdb year 2021). About the full investigation: In the newly diagnosed Graves' disease group, patients had been taking antithyroid drugs for less than 3 months. The study took place in China and was registered as a clinical trial. Peripheral blood TCR sequencing and RNA sequencing compared persistent Graves' disease patients with newly diagnosed Graves' disease patients. A total of some 33 samples were covered by TCR sequencing, comprising approximately 13 persistent and around 20 newly diagnosed Graves' disease patients.

Preparation of the library involved multiplex PCR. The listed sequencing device is Illumina HiSeq 4000. CDR3 regions were amplified by Arm-PCR with iRepertoire HTBI primers to construct TCR beta libraries. Gel purification was performed on PCR products prior to sequencing. In the original analysis: A total of some 65 TRBV and approximately 13 TRBJ segments were identified across samples and were used for gene usage analysis of CDR3 amino acid clonotypes. Filtered high-quality paired reads were merged into contigs using COPE and FqMerger. Contigs were aligned with BLAST to IMGT TRBV, TRBD and TRBJ reference genes, and CDR3 was defined per IMGT. Any clonotype with a frequency above 0.1% was counted as a highly expanded clone. Shannon entropy was used to measure repertoire diversity, and the Gini coefficient was used to measure V-J evenness. Public clonotypes were defined as clonotypes shared by more than one individual. Through fastp at Q25 and MiXCR, TCRdb rebuilt clones from the public reads, retaining in-frame beta chains. Each CDR3 protein appears once, grouped with its most common genes and DNA. The V and J calls and clone size are TCRdb's, not the authors'. The sample table shows 450,000 to 600,000 distinct CDR3 sequences, and approximately 13% are seen once. The top ten constitute about 9.1% of the sample.

The time point label of this sample denotes: newly diagnosed GD, antithyroid drugs for less than 3 months. RNA was extracted from PBMCs in TRIzol for both TCR sequencing and RNA sequencing. The diagnosis of Graves' disease followed American Thyroid Association guidelines. The patients came from an endocrinology department in Xi'an, China. Each patient gave around 9.2 milliliters of peripheral blood, collected in an EDTA anticoagulant tube. Ficoll Paque Plus density gradient separation was used to isolate PBMCs, and no further T cell sorting was done. An Agilent 2100 Bioanalyzer and agarose gel were used to check RNA quality, and a NanoDrop 2000 was used to measure RNA concentration. Taken from cysteine to phenylalanine, the CDR3 has 14 residues. Only CDR3 DNA is held: 42 bases, read in frame from base 1. Sequences SGHRS (CDR1) and YFSETQ (CDR2) are obtained from the germline V gene. The V end gives up 5 bases and the J end 3 bases, leaving 7 bases in the junction not matched to a gene.

About this clonotype: The antigen it binds to is not known. No qualities accompany the bases; no much larger clone lies one base away.

What the study reported, not specific to this receptor: As a limitation, the authors acknowledged that the small sample size may reduce accuracy. Only peripheral blood was studied, because thyroid tissue, the primary lesion, was inaccessible. TRBV28, TRBJ1-2 and TRBJ2-5 were preferentially used in persistent disease, while TRBV20-1 and TRBJ2-1 were favored in newly diagnosed disease. Compared with newly diagnosed patients, patients with persistent Graves' disease had lower TCR Shannon entropy and fewer highly expanded clones, which suggests clonal expansion. Sequencing and analysis were limited to the TCR beta chain. Persistent patients shared more public clonotypes among themselves (2,741) than newly diagnosed patients did (approximately 970).

The same sample was also studied in work on T cells in Graves' hyperthyroidism and ophthalmopathy. As that second study puts it: Graves' hyperthyroidism was defined as stable when no progression to ophthalmopathy occurred over 18 months of follow-up. The hyperthyroidism patients were between 18 and 65 years old and newly diagnosed, with a disease duration of less than 2 months. Exclusion was applied to patients with uncontrolled infections, other autoimmune diseases, pregnancy or lactation. Clinical symptoms, serum thyroxine and TRAb, thyroid ultrasound, and orbital computed tomography formed the basis for the diagnoses. A first-round RT-PCR of the TCR CDR3 used the HTBI primer set with the Qiagen OneStep RT-PCR kit. Most expanded thyroid clonotypes (frequency above 0.001) were also detected in blood, suggesting blood repertoires may reflect thyroid immune responses. A model built on a 13 V-J signature distinguished ophthalmopathy from stable hyperthyroidism, reaching roughly 88% sensitivity and 81.08% specificity in cross-validation and 80%/75% in testing. In validation, progression to ophthalmopathy was predicted by the model with roughly 69% sensitivity and roughly 76% specificity, a median of roughly 6.4 months before onset. To identify TCR V-J signatures that set the groups apart, the researchers used a discovery cohort of about a hundred patients, made up of under 50 with Graves' ophthalmopathy and about 55 with stable Graves' hyperthyroidism. Prospective prediction of ophthalmopathy was tested in an independent validation cohort consisting of 18 to 20 hyperthyroidism patients and over 15 patients who later progressed to ophthalmopathy. For training and testing, the 95 to 100 patients in the discovery cohort were randomly divided in a 7:3 ratio. In addition, the study compared T-cell repertoires in thyroid tissue and in blood from over 5 Graves' hyperthyroidism patients. After blood sampling, hyperthyroidism patients were treated with methimazole at a starting dose of 30 mg daily, and ophthalmopathy patients were treated with high-dose intravenous methylprednisolone. A second multiplex PCR round built the libraries, followed by size selection and purification. The libraries were sequenced on an Illumina HiSeq2000 using paired-end 100 bp reads. Raw data were processed with SOAPnuke, discarding reads with adapters, uncalled bases, mean Phred below 15, or no exact constant-primer or identifier match. High-quality paired reads were merged with COPE v1.2.5, and unique nucleotide sequences were defined as clonotypes. MiTCR v1.1 was used to align the clonotypes against IMGT TRBV, TRBD and TRBJ reference segments. The analysis was restricted to V-J combinations with a frequency above 0.0001, which together covered 99% to 99.2% of the repertoires. The TCS score was defined as the ratio of F50 (clonal expansion) to E x V (chaos), calculated using BLOSUM62-based TCRdist between CDR3 peptides within each V-J. Welch's t-statistics and random forest reduced 500 to 650 V-J features to 10 to 15, which were used in a naive Bayes classifier (R e1071). No statistical method was used to set the sample size in advance, and investigators knew the group allocation. The paper describes TCR Vbeta CDR3 sequencing of 135 peripheral blood samples, made up of 43 ophthalmopathy patients, some 80 hyperthyroidism patients and approximately 17 progressor patients.

The chain is encoded by TRBV5-1 joined to TRBJ2-7, with TRBD1 identical over 8 junction bases. The sample in question was peripheral blood mononuclear cells (PBMCs), obtained at new diagnosis, from a patient treated with antithyroid drugs. This receptor was identified in a man aged 25-45 years with Graves disease. Donor details come from another sample of the same person, matched by shared clones. The CDR3 in this case is CASSEKGQVYEQYF. The DNA is TGCGCCAGCAGTGAAAAGGGACAGGTCTACGAGCAGTACTTC.